This TCR beta chain was profiled in a study of T cell changes during pregnancy in multiple sclerosis. The CDR3 length is 12 residues. The V end lost 3 bases, the J end lost 5 bases, and 7 bases lay between the germline ends. Germline V gives CDR1 PRHDT, CDR2 FYEKMQ (reference sequence). TCRdb's copy holds only in-frame clones and misses some; the assay was immunoSEQ multiplex PCR. Of 35,000 to 45,000 clones in the sample, 88% are singletons; the top ten hold roughly 4%. V gene TRBV13 combines with J gene TRBJ2-5; D call uncertain. The specimen comprised CD8+ T cells from peripheral blood mononuclear cells, sampled in the first trimester of pregnancy. This sequence was found in a female donor with multiple sclerosis, enrolled in a pregnancy study. This CDR3 reads CASSFPGETQYF. The DNA of the CDR3 is TGTGCCAGCAGCTTCCCCGGGGAGACCCAGTACTTC.